Presented here are 10 T cell receptor beta chains from one specimen sequenced in a study of brain T cells in children with intractable seizures. Sequenced by immunoSEQ multiplex PCR; TCRdb stores in-frame clones only, minus some. Of roughly 80,000 clones in the sample, around 90% were seen once. The sample in question was peripheral blood, obtained at surgery. The receptors come from a girl aged 2-15 years with Rasmussen encephalitis and intractable seizures.

Details on this clone: Its ends do not fully match the called genes, so a read error is possible. V usage is TRBV18 and J usage is TRBJ2-1, with 13 nucleotides matching TRBD2. CDR1 is KGHSH, CDR2 LQKENI, per germline. The CDR3 loop spans 20 amino acids. The CDR3, as DNA: TGTGCCAGCTCACCTCCGGGACTAGCGGGAACTCATTCATCCTTCAATGAGCAGTTCTTC. Amino acids: CASSPPGLAGTHSSFNEQFF. Based on the CDR3 plus reference TRBV18 and TRBJ2-1, the full variable domain is NAGVMQNPRHLVRRRGQEARLRCSPMKGHSHVYWYRQLPEEGLKFMVYLQKENIIDESGMPKERFSAEFPKEGPSILRIQQVVRGDSAAYFCASSPPGLAGTHSSFNEQFFGPGTRLTVL.

This chain joins TRBV3-1 (or the pseudogene TRBV3-2) and TRBJ2-1; D is undetermined. CDR1 is LGHDT, CDR2 YNNKEL, per germline (reference sequence). The V end was cut by 0 bases, the J end by 8 bases, with 11 bases between. This CDR3 has 14 amino acids. The CDR3 reads CASSQDTSQDEQFF. In nucleotides, the CDR3 is TGTGCCAGCAGCCAAGATACCAGCCAGGATGAGCAGTTCTTC.

V and J are TRBV7-6 and TRBJ1-2, with D perhaps matching TRBD1 (5 bases). Germline CDR1 is SGHVS and CDR2 is FNYEAQ. V shed 5 bases and J shed 2 bases, with 12 bases lying between them. The CDR3 extends over 14 amino acids. The CDR3 DNA follows: TGTGCCAGCAGCCAGGGACGGACGAACTATGGCTACACCTTC. Translated, it gives CASSQGRTNYGYTF.

The CDR3 spells CATSDGGAQPQHF. The CDR3 DNA sequence: TGTGCCACCAGTGATGGGGGAGCGCAGCCCCAGCATTTT. The V and J genes are TRBV24-1 and TRBJ1-5; TRBD1 is a possible D gene (5 bases). The germline V and J ends were trimmed by 3 bases and 7 bases, with 9 bases remaining between them. Germline V gene sequence: CDR1 KGHDR, CDR2 SFDVKD. CDR3 length: 13 residues.

V usage is TRBV5-6 and J usage is TRBJ2-1, with 7 bases aligning to TRBD1. After removal of 1 base from V and 7 bases from J, the junction contained 2 bases not matched to a gene. Germline V gene sequence: CDR1 SGHDT, CDR2 YYEEEE. The length of the CDR3 is 13 residues. The CDR3 coding sequence is TGTGCCAGCAGCTTGAGACAGGGTAATGAGCAGTTCTTC. Protein product: CASSLRQGNEQFF.

The sample holds one count of this clone. The V call is TRBV27, the J call TRBJ2-3; no clear D gene. This CDR3 has 13 amino acids. The V and J ends lost 2 bases and 1 base respectively, with 4 bases between them. CDR1 is MNHEY and CDR2 is SMNVEV in the germline V gene (reference sequence). CDR3 region: CASSLGGTDTQYF. The CDR3 coding sequence is TGTGCCAGCAGTTTAGGTGGCACAGATACGCAGTATTTT.

The CDR3 nucleotides read TGTGCCAGCAGCCTTAAACACAGGGGAACTGAAGCTTTCTTT. This gives the protein CASSLKHRGTEAFF. This rearrangement joins TRBV13 to TRBJ1-1, with TRBD1 identical over 7 bases. Germline CDR1 PRHDT, CDR2 FYEKMQ (reference sequence). CDR3 size: 14 residues. With V trimmed by 5 bases and J by 5 bases, 8 bases remained unmatched. The variable domain in full, completed from reference TRBV13 and TRBJ1-1, reads AAGVIQSPRHLIKEKRETATLKCYPIPRHDTVYWYQQGPGQDPQFLISFYEKMQSDKGSIPDRFSAQQFSDYHSELNMSSLELGDSALYFCASSLKHRGTEAFFGQGTRLTVV.

The chain carries TRBV2 and TRBJ2-3; D gene unclear. CDR3 length: 16 residues. V was shortened by 1 base and J by 0 bases, with 11 bases between the two germline ends. The germline CDR1 and CDR2 sequences are SNHLY and FYNNEI. The CDR3 spells CASSEEGIPSTDTQYF. The CDR3 DNA reads TGTGCCAGCAGTGAAGAAGGGATACCTAGCACAGATACGCAGTATTTT.

The chain is built from TRBV29-1 and TRBJ2-5; D unclear. Germline CDR1 SQVTM, CDR2 ANQGSEA. Trimming took 4 bases from V and 5 from J, leaving 8 bases between them. This CDR3 has 11 amino acids. CDR3 residues: CSVVLGETQYF. CDR3 DNA sequence: TGCAGCGTTGTCCTAGGGGAGACCCAGTACTTC.

This clone was found a few times. The gene calls are TRBV7-9 and TRBJ1-3; D ambiguous. V was shortened by 3 bases and J by 0 bases, with 15 bases between the two germline ends. From germline, CDR1 is SEHNR and CDR2 FQNEAQ (reference sequence). This CDR3 has 17 amino acids. The chain's CDR3 is CASSFTSPKFSGNTIYF. DNA for the CDR3: TGTGCCAGCAGCTTTACCTCTCCAAAGTTCTCTGGAAACACCATATATTTT.